A selection of T cell receptor beta chains follows, all from one sample in a study of T-cell memory formation after mild COVID-19. In TCRdb, the 5' RACE reads were re-called with MiXCR into one record per CDR3 protein. Seen here are 350,000 to 450,000 distinct CDR3 sequences, 14% observed once, and the top ten hold under 25%. Sequenced material: PBMCs or a T cell subset sorted from them (not recorded which). Receptors originate from a man aged 18 to 29 who had mild COVID-19 (a few samples of this study predate the infection). Cell type and time point are not known. Both conserved end residues are part of each CDR3. Each record gives: J gene, V gene, D gene, clone size, CDR3 DNA, CDR3 protein. The D gene is left open where the match is weak. Clone size is given for some rows only: seen once, a few or many times, or a class if the clone is expanded.

J gene: TRBJ2-1; V gene: TRBV12-3/TRBV12-4; D gene: TRBD2; clone size: NA; CDR3 DNA: TGTGCCAGCAGGGGACTAGCGGGGGGGGGTGAGCAGTTCTTC; CDR3 protein: CASRGLAGGGEQFF
J gene: TRBJ1-5; V gene: TRBV28; D gene: NA; clone size: few; CDR3 DNA: TGTGCCAGCAGTTTACCGGGACACTCCAATCAGCCCCAGCATTTT; CDR3 protein: CASSLPGHSNQPQHF
J gene: TRBJ2-3; V gene: TRBV5-1; D gene: TRBD1; clone size: many; CDR3 DNA: TGCGCCAGCAGCTTGATGGGACAGGTAACAGATACGCAGTATTTT; CDR3 protein: CASSLMGQVTDTQYF
J gene: TRBJ2-1; V gene: TRBV19; D gene: NA; clone size: NA; CDR3 DNA: TGTGCCAGTAGTATACTAGCGCCCTACAATGAGCAGTTCTTC; CDR3 protein: CASSILAPYNEQFF
J gene: TRBJ2-1; V gene: TRBV7-8; D gene: NA; clone size: few; CDR3 DNA: TGTGCCAGCAGCCTCCAAAGTCCCAATGAGCAGTTCTTC; CDR3 protein: CASSLQSPNEQFF
J gene: TRBJ1-1; V gene: TRBV5-5; D gene: NA; clone size: many; CDR3 DNA: TGTGCCAGCAGCTTGGCCTCAACAGCCGATGAAGCTTTCTTT; CDR3 protein: CASSLASTADEAFF
J gene: TRBJ1-1; V gene: TRBV7-9; D gene: NA; clone size: NA; CDR3 DNA: TGTGCCAGCAGCTTGAGGGGGGTCTCTGAAGCTTTCTTT; CDR3 protein: CASSLRGVSEAFF
J gene: TRBJ2-2; V gene: TRBV6-6; D gene: NA; clone size: few; CDR3 DNA: TGTGCCAGCGGACCGGACGGCTGGCGGTTTTTT; CDR3 protein: CASGPDGWRFF
J gene: TRBJ2-3; V gene: TRBV20-1; D gene: TRBD2; clone size: few; CDR3 DNA: TGCAGTGCTAGGGCGGGGGGCCCAACAGATACGCAGTATTTT; CDR3 protein: CSARAGGPTDTQYF
J gene: TRBJ1-2; V gene: TRBV6-1; D gene: NA; clone size: NA; CDR3 DNA: TGTGCCAGCAGAAGGGGCCCGACTGGACAAATCTATGGCTACACCTTC; CDR3 protein: CASRRGPTGQIYGYTF
J gene: TRBJ1-4; V gene: TRBV6-2/TRBV6-3; D gene: NA; clone size: few; CDR3 DNA: TGTGCCAGCAGTTACTCCCCCGAGGGGGGAACTAATGAAAAACTGTTTTTT; CDR3 protein: CASSYSPEGGTNEKLFF
J gene: TRBJ1-4; V gene: TRBV6-6; D gene: NA; clone size: few; CDR3 DNA: TGTGCCAGCAGTTACTCACTAGACCCCGGAGGGGATGAAAAACTGTTTTTT; CDR3 protein: CASSYSLDPGGDEKLFF
J gene: TRBJ2-3; V gene: TRBV12-3/TRBV12-4; D gene: NA; clone size: NA; CDR3 DNA: TGTGCCAGCAGTTGGGGGAATACGCAGTATTTT; CDR3 protein: CASSWGNTQYF
J gene: TRBJ2-3; V gene: TRBV20-1; D gene: TRBD2; clone size: NA; CDR3 DNA: TGCAGTGCTAGTTACGGGGGGGCCTCAGATACGCAGTATTTT; CDR3 protein: CSASYGGASDTQYF
J gene: TRBJ1-4; V gene: TRBV20-1; D gene: NA; clone size: few; CDR3 DNA: TGCAGTGCTAGAGATCTTGGGGGGCACTATGAAAAACTGTTTTTT; CDR3 protein: CSARDLGGHYEKLFF